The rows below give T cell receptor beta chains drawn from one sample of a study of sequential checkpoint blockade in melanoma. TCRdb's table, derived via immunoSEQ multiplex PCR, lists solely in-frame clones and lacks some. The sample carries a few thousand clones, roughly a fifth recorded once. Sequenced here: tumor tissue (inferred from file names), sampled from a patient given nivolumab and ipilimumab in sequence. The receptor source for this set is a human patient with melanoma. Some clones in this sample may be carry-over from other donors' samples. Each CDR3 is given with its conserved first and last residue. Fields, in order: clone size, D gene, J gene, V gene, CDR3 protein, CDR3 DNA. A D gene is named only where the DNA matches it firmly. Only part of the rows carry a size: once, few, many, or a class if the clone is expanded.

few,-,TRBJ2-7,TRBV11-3,CASSPGTGSYEQYF,TGTGCCAGCAGCCCCGGGACTGGTTCCTACGAGCAGTACTTC
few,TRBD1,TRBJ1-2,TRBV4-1,CASSLDRLGNYGYTF,TGCGCCAGCAGCCTGGACAGGCTGGGGAACTATGGCTACACCTTC
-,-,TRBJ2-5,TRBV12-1,CASSFDHVQETQYF,TGTGCCAGCAGCTTTGACCACGTCCAAGAGACCCAGTACTTC
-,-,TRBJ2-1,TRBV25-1,CASSGRRAGQYNEQFF,TGTGCCAGCAGTGGCCGCCGGGCCGGTCAGTACAATGAGCAGTTCTTC
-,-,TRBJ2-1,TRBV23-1,CASSQGEHNEQFF,TGCGCCAGCAGCCAAGGAGAACACAATGAGCAGTTCTTC
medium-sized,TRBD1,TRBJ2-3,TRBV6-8,CASGIRDRVTDTQYF,TGTGCCAGCGGAATCCGGGACAGGGTAACAGATACGCAGTATTTT
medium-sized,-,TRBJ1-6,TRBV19,CATSRTGPRSSYNSPLHF,TGTGCCACCTCCCGAACAGGGCCCAGGAGCTCCTATAATTCACCCCTCCACTTT
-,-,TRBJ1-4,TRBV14,CASSPRIGAREKLFF,TGTGCCAGCAGCCCGAGGATAGGGGCGAGGGAAAAACTGTTTTTT
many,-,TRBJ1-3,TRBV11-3,CASSSRQLGRAGNTIYF,TGTGCCAGCAGCTCAAGACAGCTTGGCAGGGCTGGAAACACCATATATTTT
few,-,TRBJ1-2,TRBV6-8,CASSYSSGKGGYTF,TGTGCCAGCAGTTACAGTTCAGGGAAGGGAGGCTACACCTTC
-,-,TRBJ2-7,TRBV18,CASSPEPGVGEQYF,TGTGCCAGCTCACCCGAACCGGGGGTGGGCGAGCAGTACTTC
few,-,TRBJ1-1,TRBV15,CASARGSLNTEAFF,TGTGCCTCTGCTCGGGGGAGTCTGAACACTGAAGCTTTCTTT
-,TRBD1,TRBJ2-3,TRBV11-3,CASSPGQGAGISTDTQYF,TGTGCCAGCAGCCCCGGACAGGGGGCTGGGATTAGCACAGATACGCAGTATTTT
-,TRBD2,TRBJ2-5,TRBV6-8,CASSYLRGTSWGTQYF,TGTGCCAGCAGTTACTTGCGGGGGACCTCCTGGGGGACCCAGTACTTC
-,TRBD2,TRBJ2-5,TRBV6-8,CASSYWGGIQETQYF,TGTGCCAGCAGTTACTGGGGAGGGATCCAAGAGACCCAGTACTTC
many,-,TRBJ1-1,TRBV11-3,CASSLWQAENTEAFF,TGTGCCAGCAGCCTATGGCAGGCGGAGAACACTGAAGCTTTCTTT
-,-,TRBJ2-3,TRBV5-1,CASSITSRATDTQYF,TGCGCCAGCAGCATAACGTCCAGGGCGACAGATACGCAGTATTTT
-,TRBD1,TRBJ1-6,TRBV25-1,CASSWDRDNSPLHF,TGTGCCAGCAGCTGGGACAGGGACAATTCACCCCTCCACTTT
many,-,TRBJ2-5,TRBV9,CASSEALRSQTQYF,TGTGCCAGCAGTGAAGCGCTGCGTAGCCAGACCCAGTACTTC
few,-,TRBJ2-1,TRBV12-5,CASSSLGGVAEQFF,TGTGCCAGCTCCTCACTAGGGGGTGTGGCTGAGCAGTTCTTC
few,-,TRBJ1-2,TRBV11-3,CASSKAEGSSYGYTF,TGTGCCAGCAGCAAAGCGGAGGGTTCCTCCTATGGCTACACCTTC
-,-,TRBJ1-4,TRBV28,CASSLVQNEKLFF,TGTGCCAGCAGTTTAGTACAGAATGAAAAACTGTTTTTT